Listed below are T cell receptor beta chains from one sample, sequenced in a study of blood T cell repertoires in COVID-19. Sequencing used immunoSEQ multiplex PCR; TCRdb keeps in-frame clones, though not all of them. The table lists over 85,000 clones, under 85% of them singletons. The sequenced sample was peripheral blood. These receptors originate from a woman aged 70 to 79 with acute or convalescent COVID-19. CDR3s include the opening cysteine and the closing phenylalanine or tryptophan.

v_call,cdr3_aa
TRBV6-5,CASSTGGGNTIYF
TRBV20-1,CSVGVNNEQFF
TRBV25-1,CASQTGYTEAFF
TRBV29-1,CSVEAASYGYTF
TRBV18,CASSPTGEAFF
TRBV2,CASRAGTENSPLHF
TRBV9,CASSHLGGGGSNEQFF
TRBV3-1/TRBV3-2,CASSQVQGGRREAFF
TRBV13,CASSLGRQGFFGYTF
TRBV19,CASRRQGARTGELFF
TRBV5-1,CASSLFAQGAQQYF
TRBV30,CAWSHGTGSEKLFF
TRBV5-4,CASSSDSTEAFF
TRBV30,CAWSPIGGGYGYTF
TRBV19,CASSTGTGVSPLHF
TRBV11-2,CASSLVGQFYEQYF
TRBV11-3,CASSRTGGITEAFF
TRBV6-5,CASSSYRETRNTEAFF
TRBV27,CASSSGTAYSNQPQHF
TRBV28,CASNRGLYSNQPQHF
TRBV15,CATSRGGTDLYEQYF
TRBV2,CASSEDREANYGYTF
TRBV9,CASGSEENIQYF
TRBV3-1/TRBV3-2,CASSPLTSGGENGQFF
TRBV5-1,CASSLSFTETVSAFF
TRBV19,CASVRTDSLNQPQHF
TRBV24-1,CATSDSMTGVQRYNEQFF
TRBV6-5,CASRTQGPQWELFF
TRBV13,CASSATGSGGADNEQFF
TRBV3-1/TRBV3-2,CASSQGTGTNYGYTF
TRBV28,CASSSGQGLGQPQHF
TRBV7-8,CASSLVGDRAQPQHF
TRBV19,CASSIGGGVDQPQHF
TRBV27,CASSILGASGGQGTGELFF
TRBV24-1,CATSDSTGTSYEQYF
TRBV6-5,CASRTAGGYAQYF
TRBV9,CASSVAPDTEAFF
TRBV5-1,CASSLGTGARTGELFF
TRBV6-5,CASYATGMNQPQHF
TRBV5-5,CASSLRRVNTEAFF
TRBV5-1,CASSSQGTGNTIYF
TRBV9,CASSPQGNSNQPQHF
TRBV7-9,CASSSPGSAMPTEAFF
TRBV2,CASSDPDLGNQPQHF
TRBV10-3,CAIEAGSDTQYF
TRBV19,CASSFMANYGYTF
TRBV28,CASSSLGGANGYTF
TRBV20-1,CSAPPVYTF
TRBV28,CASRSGASGSYEQYF
TRBV28,CASSEQGNKLFF
TRBV9,CASSVGSGFNYGYTF
TRBV2,CASRDRVSNTEAFF
TRBV3-1/TRBV3-2,CASSHSGGPNNEQFF
TRBV18,CASSLRVSDVWNEKLFF
TRBV30,CAWSPKGKSNQPQHF
TRBV9,CASSEEGAGWNGYTF
TRBV18,CASSPGQGNVQPQHF
TRBV5-1,CASSRTTSWSNTGELFF
TRBV18,CASSPVDTGELFF
TRBV5-1,CASSSAGSTYNEQFF